The T cell receptor beta chain under discussion was sequenced for a study of control samples from healthy donors and cancer patients. The ends were cut back, 4 bases at V and 8 bases at J, with 24 bases in the middle. CDR1 is SEHNR and CDR2 is FQNEAQ in the germline V gene (reference sequence). The CDR3 is 17 amino acids. The assay was immunoSEQ multiplex PCR, and TCRdb's table has in-frame clones only and misses some. The repertoire holds about 250,000 clones, approximately 80% seen once, with 10% to 15% in the top ten. This clonotype originated in a woman aged 55-70 years with lung cancer. The sample was PBMCs. The chain combines TRBV7-9 with TRBJ2-4; D is perhaps TRBD1 (7 bases). The CDR3 reads CASSSLQGRTPGDIQYF. CDR3 DNA: TGTGCCAGCAGCTCTCTACAGGGGAGGACCCCCGGGGACATTCAGTACTTC. Variable domain in full (rest from reference TRBV7-9 and TRBJ2-4): DTGVSQNPRHKITKRGQNVTFRCDPISEHNRLYWYRQTLGQGPEFLTYFQNEAQLEKSRLLSDRFSAERPKGSFSTLEIQRTEQGDSAMYLCASSSLQGRTPGDIQYFGAGTRLSVL.